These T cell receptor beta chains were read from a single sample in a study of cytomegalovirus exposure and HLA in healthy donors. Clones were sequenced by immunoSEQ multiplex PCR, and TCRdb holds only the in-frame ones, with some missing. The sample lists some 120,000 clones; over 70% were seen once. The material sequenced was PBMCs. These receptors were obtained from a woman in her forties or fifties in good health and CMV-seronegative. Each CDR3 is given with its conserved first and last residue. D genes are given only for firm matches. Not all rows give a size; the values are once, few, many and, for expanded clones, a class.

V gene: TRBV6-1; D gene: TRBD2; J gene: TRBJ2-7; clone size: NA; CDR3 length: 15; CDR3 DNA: TGTGCCAGCAGGGCCGGACTAGCGGGGACATACGAGCAGTACTTC; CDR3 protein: CASRAGLAGTYEQYF
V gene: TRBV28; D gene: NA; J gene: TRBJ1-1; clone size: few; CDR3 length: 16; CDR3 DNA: TGTGCCAGCAGTTTACTAAACAGGGTGGGGGACACTGAAGCTTTCTTT; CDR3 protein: CASSLLNRVGDTEAFF
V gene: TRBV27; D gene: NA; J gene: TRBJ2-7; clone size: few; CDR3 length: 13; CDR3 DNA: TGTGCCGCAGCGTCAGGGGCCTCCTACGAGCAGTACTTC; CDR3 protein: CAAASGASYEQYF
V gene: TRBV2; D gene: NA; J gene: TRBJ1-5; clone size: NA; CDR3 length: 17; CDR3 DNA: TGTGCCAGCAGTGCCACCTGGACAGATTATAGCAATCAGCCCCAGCATTTT; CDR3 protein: CASSATWTDYSNQPQHF
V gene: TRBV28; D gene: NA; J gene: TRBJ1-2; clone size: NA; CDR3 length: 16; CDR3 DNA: TGTGCCAGCAGTTTATACCACATCACAGCTAACTATGGCTACACCTTC; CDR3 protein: CASSLYHITANYGYTF
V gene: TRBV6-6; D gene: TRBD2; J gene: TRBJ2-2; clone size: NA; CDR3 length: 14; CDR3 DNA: TGTGCCAGCAGTTTAGGGGAGGGCACCGGGGAGCTGTTTTTT; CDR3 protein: CASSLGEGTGELFF
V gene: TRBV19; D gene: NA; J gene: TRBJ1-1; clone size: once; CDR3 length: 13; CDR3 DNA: TGTGCCAGCTTACCCCGGGGTAACACTGAAGCTTTCTTT; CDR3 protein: CASLPRGNTEAFF
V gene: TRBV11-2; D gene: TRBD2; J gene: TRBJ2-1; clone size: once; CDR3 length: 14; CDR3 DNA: TGTGCCAGCAGCCCCCGACTAGCGGGAGATGAGCAGTTCTTC; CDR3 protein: CASSPRLAGDEQFF
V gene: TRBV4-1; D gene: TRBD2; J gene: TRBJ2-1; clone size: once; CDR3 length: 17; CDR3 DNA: TGCGCCAGCAGCCAAGTGGGGCGGGAGCGACGATACAATGAGCAGTTCTTC; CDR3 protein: CASSQVGRERRYNEQFF
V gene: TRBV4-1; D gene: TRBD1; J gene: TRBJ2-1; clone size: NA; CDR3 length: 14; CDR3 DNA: TGCGCCAGCAGCCCGAATACAGGGGGCAATGAGCAGTTCTTC; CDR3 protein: CASSPNTGGNEQFF